This TCR beta chain is from a study of response to subunit inactivated influenza vaccine. MiXCR, applied by TCRdb to the RT-PCR reads, yields one record per CDR3 protein. Here the sample spans about 780,000 distinct CDR3 sequences, 18% being singletons. This clonotype was picked up a small number of times. Antigen unknown. General study points: The authors proposed limited new T cell recruitment per seasonal influenza vaccination.

The receptor was derived from a man aged 50 to 60 who received an inactivated influenza vaccine. Sample: PBMCs from blood, taken 4 to 6 days after vaccination.

The CDR3 loop reads CASTQLVTGEQFF. The CDR3 region has the DNA TGTGCCAGCACCCAATTAGTCACCGGTGAGCAGTTCTTC. The V gene is TRBV6-2 or TRBV6-3, the J gene TRBJ2-1; D ambiguous. Germline V lookup: CDR1 MNHEY, CDR2 SVGEGT. Deletions cut 7 bases from V and 9 bases from J, with 16 bases between. This CDR3 has 13 residues.